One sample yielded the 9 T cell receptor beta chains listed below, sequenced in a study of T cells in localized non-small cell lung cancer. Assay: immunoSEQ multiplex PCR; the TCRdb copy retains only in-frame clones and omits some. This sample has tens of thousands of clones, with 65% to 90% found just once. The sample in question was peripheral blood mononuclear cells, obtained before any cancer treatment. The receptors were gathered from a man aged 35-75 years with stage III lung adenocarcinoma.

The CDR3 DNA reads TGTGCCAGTAGAAAGGGACAGCTCCAAGACGCTGAAGCTTTCTTT. As protein: CASRKGQLQDAEAFF. The rearrangement uses TRBV19 and TRBJ1-1; 7 bases fit TRBD1. This CDR3 has 15 amino acids. Germline assignment: CDR1 LNHDA and CDR2 SQIVND (reference sequence). The V segment lost 6 bases and the J segment 6 bases; nucleotides outside the gene matches: 13.

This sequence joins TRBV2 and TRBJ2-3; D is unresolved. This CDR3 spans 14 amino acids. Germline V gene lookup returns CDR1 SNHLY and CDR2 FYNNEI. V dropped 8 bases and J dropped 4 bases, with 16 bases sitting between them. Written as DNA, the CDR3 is TGTGCCAGCTCCCTGAACCCCCAGGCAGATACGCAGTATTTT. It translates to CASSLNPQADTQYF.

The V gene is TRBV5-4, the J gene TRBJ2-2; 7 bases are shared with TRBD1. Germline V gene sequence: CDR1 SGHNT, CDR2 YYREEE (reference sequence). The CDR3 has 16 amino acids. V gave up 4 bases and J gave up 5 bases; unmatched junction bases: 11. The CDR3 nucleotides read TGTGCCAGCAGCCCACCCCGACAGGGCGGTACCGGGGAGCTGTTTTTT. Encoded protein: CASSPPRQGGTGELFF.

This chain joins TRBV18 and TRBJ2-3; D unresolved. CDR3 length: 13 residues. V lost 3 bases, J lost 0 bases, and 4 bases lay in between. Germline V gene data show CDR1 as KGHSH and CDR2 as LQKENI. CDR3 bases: TGTGCCAGCTCACCGCCTAGCACAGATACGCAGTATTTT. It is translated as CASSPPSTDTQYF.

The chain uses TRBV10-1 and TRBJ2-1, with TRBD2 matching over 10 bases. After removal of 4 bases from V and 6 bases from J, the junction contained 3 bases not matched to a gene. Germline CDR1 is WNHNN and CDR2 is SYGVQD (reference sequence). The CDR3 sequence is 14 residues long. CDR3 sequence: CASSGLAGVNEQFF. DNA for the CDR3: TGCGCCAGCAGTGGCCTAGCGGGGGTCAATGAGCAGTTCTTC.

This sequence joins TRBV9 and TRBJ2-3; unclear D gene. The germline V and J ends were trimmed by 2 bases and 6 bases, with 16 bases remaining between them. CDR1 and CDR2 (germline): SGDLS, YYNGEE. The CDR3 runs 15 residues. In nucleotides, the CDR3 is TGTGCCAGCAGCGTTGGTGGATTCCCAGGCGATACGCAGTATTTT. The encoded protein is CASSVGGFPGDTQYF.

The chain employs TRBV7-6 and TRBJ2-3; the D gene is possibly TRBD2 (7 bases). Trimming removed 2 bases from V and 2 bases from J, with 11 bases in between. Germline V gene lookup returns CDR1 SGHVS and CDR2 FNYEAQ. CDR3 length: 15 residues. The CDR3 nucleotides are TGTGCCAGCAGCTTATACGGGGGGCCCACAGATACGCAGTATTTT. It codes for CASSLYGGPTDTQYF.

CDR3 bases: TGTGCCAGCTCACGAACCGGGACAGGGGCCTACAATGAGCAGTTCTTC. It is translated as CASSRTGTGAYNEQFF. The gene calls are TRBV18 and TRBJ2-1; 10 bases map to TRBD1. The CDR3 covers 16 residues. Germline V gene lookup returns CDR1 KGHSH and CDR2 LQKENI. V gave up 4 bases and J gave up 2 bases; unmatched junction bases: 5.

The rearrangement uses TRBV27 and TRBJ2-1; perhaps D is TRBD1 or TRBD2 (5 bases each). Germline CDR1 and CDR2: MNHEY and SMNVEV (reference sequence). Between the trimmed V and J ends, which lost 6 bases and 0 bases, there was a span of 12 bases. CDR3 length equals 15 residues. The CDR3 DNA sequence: TGTGCCAGCAGCCGAGGGGTCCTCTCCTACAATGAGCAGTTCTTC. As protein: CASSRGVLSYNEQFF.